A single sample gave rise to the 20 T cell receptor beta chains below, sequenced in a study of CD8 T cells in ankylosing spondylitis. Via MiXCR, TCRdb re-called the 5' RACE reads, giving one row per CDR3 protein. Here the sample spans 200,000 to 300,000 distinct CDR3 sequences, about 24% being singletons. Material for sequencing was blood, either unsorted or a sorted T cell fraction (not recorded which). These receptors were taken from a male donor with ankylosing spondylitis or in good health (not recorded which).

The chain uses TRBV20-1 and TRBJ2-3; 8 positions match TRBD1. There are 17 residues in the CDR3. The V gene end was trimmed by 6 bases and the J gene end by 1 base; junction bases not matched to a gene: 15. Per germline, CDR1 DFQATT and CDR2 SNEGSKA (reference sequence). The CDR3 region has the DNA TGCAGTGCCGATAACCCCCAGGGGGCCATGGGCACAGATACGCAGTATTTT. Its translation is CSADNPQGAMGTDTQYF.

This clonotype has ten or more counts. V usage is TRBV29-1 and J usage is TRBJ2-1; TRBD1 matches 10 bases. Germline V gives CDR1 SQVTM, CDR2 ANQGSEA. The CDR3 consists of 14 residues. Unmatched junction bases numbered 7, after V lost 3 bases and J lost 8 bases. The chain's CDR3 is CSVDTDRGPDEQFF. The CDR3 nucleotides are TGCAGCGTTGATACTGACAGGGGGCCAGATGAGCAGTTCTTC.

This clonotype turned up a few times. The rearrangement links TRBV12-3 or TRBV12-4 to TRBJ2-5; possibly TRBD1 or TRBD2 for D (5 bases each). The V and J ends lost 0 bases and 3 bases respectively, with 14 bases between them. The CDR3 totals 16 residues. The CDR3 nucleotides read TGTGCCAGCAGTTTAGCGAGGCGAGGGGCAAAAGAGACCCAGTACTTC. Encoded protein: CASSLARRGAKETQYF.

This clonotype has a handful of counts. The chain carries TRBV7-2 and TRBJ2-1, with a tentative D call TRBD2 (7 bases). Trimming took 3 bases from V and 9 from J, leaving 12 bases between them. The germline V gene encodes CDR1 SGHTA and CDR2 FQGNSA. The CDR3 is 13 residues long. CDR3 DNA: TGTGCCAGCAGCTTGATTAGGGGGGGTGAGCAGTTCTTC. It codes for CASSLIRGGEQFF. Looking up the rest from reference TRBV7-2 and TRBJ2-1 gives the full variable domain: GAGVSQSPSNKVTEKGKDVELRCDPISGHTALYWYRQSLGQGLEFLIYFQGNSAPDKSGLPSDRFSAERTGGSVSTLTIQRTQQEDSAVYLCASSLIRGGEQFFGPGTRLTVL.

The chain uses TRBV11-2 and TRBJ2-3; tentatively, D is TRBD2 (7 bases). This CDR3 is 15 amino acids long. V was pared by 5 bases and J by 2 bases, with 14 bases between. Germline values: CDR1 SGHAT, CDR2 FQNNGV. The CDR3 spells CASSGWGGPTDTQYF. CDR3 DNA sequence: TGTGCCAGCAGCGGGTGGGGGGGCCCCACAGATACGCAGTATTTT. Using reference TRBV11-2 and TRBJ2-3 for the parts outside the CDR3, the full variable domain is EAGVAQSPRYKIIEKRQSVAFWCNPISGHATLYWYQQILGQGPKLLIQFQNNGVVDDSQLPKDRFSAERLKGVDSTLKIQPAKLEDSAVYLCASSGWGGPTDTQYFGPGTRLTVL.

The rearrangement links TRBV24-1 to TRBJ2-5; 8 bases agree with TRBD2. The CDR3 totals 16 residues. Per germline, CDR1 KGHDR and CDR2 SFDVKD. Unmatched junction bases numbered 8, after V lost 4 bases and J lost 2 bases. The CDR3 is CATSDPSGGGQETQYF. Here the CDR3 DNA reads TGTGCCACCAGTGACCCAAGCGGGGGAGGGCAAGAGACCCAGTACTTC.

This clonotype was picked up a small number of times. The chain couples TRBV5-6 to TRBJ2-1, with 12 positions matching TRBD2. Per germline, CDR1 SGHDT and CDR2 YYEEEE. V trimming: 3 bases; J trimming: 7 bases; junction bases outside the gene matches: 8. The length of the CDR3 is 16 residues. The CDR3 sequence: CASSSLAGGRRNEQFF. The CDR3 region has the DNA TGTGCCAGCAGCTCCCTAGCGGGGGGGCGACGGAATGAGCAGTTCTTC. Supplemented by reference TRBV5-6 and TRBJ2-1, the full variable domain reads DAGVTQSPTHLIKTRGQQVTLRCSPKSGHDTVSWYQQALGQGPQFIFQYYEEEERQRGNFPDRFSGHQFPNYSSELNVNALLLGDSALYLCASSSLAGGRRNEQFFGPGTRLTVL.

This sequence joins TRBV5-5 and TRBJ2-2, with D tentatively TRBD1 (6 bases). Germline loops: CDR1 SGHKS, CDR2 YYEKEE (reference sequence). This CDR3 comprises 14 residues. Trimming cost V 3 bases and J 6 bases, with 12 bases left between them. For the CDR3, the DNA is TGTGCCAGCAGCTCAGGGGTCATCTCCGGGGAGCTGTTTTTT. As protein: CASSSGVISGELFF.

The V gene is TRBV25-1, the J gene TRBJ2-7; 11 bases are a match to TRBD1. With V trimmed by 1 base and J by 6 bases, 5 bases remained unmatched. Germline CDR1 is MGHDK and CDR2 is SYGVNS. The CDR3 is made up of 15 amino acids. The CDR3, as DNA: TGTGCCAGCAGTGAATTTGGGACAGGGGGTTCCGAGCAGTACTTC. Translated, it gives CASSEFGTGGSEQYF.

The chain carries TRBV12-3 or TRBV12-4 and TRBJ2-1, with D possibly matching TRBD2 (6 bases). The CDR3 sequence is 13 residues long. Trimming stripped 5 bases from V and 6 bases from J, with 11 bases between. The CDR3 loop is CASSGGSINEQFF. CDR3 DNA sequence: TGTGCCAGCAGTGGGGGGTCAATCAATGAGCAGTTCTTC.

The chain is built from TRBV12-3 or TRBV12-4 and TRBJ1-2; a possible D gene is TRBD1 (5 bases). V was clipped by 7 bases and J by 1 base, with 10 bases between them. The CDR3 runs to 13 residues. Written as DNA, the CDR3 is TGTGCCAGCAAAAAGACAGATAACTATGGCTACACCTTC. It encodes CASKKTDNYGYTF.

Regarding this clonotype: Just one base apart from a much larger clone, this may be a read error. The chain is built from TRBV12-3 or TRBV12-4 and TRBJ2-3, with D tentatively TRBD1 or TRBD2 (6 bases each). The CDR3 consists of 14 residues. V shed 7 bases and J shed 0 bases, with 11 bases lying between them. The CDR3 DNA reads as TGTGCCAGCAAGACTAGGGGGAGCACAGATACGCAGTATTTT. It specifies CASKTRGSTDTQYF.

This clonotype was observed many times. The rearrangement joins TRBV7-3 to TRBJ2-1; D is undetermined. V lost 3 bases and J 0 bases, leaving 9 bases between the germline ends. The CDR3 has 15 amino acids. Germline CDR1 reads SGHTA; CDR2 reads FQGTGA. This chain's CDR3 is CASSLVKSSYNEQFF. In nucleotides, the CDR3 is TGTGCCAGCAGCTTGGTTAAAAGCTCCTACAATGAGCAGTTCTTC.

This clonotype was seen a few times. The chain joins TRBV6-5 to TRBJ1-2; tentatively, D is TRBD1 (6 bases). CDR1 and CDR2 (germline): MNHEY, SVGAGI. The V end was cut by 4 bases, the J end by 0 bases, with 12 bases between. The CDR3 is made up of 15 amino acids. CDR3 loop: CASSSKGVTNYGYTF. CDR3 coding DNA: TGTGCCAGCAGTTCGAAGGGGGTCACTAACTATGGCTACACCTTC.

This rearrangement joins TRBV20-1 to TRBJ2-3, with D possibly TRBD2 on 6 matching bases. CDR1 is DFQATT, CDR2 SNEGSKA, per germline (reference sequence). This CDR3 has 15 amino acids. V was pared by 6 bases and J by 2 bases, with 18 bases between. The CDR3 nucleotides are TGCAGTGCCCCGGAGCGGGCCGAGCTCACAGATACGCAGTATTTT. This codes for CSAPERAELTDTQYF.

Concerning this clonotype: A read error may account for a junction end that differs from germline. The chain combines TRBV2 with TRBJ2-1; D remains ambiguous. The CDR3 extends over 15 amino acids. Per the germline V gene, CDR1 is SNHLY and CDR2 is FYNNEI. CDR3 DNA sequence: TGTCCCAGCAGTTTTATATCTCCCGGCGGCAATGAGCAGTTCTTC. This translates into CPSSFISPGGNEQFF. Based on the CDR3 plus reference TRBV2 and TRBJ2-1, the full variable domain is EPEVTQTPSHQVTQMGQEVILRCVPISNHLYFYWYRQILGQKVEFLVSFYNNEISEKSEIFDDQFSVERPDGSNFTLKIRSTKLEDSAMYFCPSSFISPGGNEQFFGPGTRLTVL.

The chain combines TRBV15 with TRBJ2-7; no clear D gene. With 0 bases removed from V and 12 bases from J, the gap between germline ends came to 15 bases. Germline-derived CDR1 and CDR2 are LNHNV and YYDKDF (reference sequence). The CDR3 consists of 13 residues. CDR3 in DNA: TGTGCCACCAGCAGAGATAACACGGGCCGCGGGTACTTC. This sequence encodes CATSRDNTGRGYF.

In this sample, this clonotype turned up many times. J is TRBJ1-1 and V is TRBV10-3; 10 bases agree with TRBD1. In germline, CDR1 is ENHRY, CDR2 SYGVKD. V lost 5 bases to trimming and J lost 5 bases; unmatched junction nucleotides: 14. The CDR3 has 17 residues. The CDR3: CAISSGAGTGAKTEAFF. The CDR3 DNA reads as TGTGCCATCAGTAGTGGAGCCGGGACAGGGGCGAAGACTGAAGCTTTCTTT.

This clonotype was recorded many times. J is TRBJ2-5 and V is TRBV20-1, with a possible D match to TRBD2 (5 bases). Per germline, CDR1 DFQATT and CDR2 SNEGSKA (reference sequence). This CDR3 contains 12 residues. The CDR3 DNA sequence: TGCAGCCCGAAGGCAGGAGGCGAGACCCAGTACTTC. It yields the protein CSPKAGGETQYF.

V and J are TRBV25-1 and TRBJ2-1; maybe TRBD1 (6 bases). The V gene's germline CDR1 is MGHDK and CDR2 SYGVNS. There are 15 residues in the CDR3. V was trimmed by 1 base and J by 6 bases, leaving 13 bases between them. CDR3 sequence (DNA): TGTGCCAGCAGTGAATCTACAGGGTTAGTCAATGAGCAGTTCTTC. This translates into CASSESTGLVNEQFF.